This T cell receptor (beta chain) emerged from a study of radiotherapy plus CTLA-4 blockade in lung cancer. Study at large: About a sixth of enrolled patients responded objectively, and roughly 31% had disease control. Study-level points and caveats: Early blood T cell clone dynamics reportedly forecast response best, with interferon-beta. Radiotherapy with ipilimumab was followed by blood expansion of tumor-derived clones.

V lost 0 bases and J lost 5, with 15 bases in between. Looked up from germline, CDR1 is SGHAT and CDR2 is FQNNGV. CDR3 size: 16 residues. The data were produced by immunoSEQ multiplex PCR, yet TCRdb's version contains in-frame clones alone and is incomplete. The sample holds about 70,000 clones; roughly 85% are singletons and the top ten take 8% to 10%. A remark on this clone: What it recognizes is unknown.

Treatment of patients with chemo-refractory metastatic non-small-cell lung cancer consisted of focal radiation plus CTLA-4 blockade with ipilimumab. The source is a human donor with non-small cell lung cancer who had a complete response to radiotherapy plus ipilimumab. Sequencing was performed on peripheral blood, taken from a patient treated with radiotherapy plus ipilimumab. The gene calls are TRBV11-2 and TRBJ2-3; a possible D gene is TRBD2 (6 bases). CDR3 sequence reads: CASSLDLAGPIDTQYF. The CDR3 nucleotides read TGTGCCAGCAGCTTAGATCTTGCGGGGCCCATAGATACGCAGTATTTT. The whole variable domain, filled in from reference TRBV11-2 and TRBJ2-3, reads EAGVAQSPRYKIIEKRQSVAFWCNPISGHATLYWYQQILGQGPKLLIQFQNNGVVDDSQLPKDRFSAERLKGVDSTLKIQPAKLEDSAVYLCASSLDLAGPIDTQYFGPGTRLTVL.